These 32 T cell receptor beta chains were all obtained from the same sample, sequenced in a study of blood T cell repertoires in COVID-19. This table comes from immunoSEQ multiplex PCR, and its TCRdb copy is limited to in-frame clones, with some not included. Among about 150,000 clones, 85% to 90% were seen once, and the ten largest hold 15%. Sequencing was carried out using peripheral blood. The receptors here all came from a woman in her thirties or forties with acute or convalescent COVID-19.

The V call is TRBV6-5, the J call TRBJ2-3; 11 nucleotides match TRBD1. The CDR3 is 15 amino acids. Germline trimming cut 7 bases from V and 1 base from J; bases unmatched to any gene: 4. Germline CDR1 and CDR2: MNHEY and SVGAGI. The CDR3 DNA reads TGTGCCAGCATACGGGACAGGGGGGGCACAGATACGCAGTATTTT. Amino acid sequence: CASIRDRGGTDTQYF.

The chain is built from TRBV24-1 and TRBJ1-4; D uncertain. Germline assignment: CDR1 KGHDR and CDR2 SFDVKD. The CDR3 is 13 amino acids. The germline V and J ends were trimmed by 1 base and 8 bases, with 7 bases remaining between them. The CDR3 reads CATSDLPGEKLFF. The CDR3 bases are TGTGCCACCAGTGATTTACCCGGGGAAAAACTGTTTTTT.

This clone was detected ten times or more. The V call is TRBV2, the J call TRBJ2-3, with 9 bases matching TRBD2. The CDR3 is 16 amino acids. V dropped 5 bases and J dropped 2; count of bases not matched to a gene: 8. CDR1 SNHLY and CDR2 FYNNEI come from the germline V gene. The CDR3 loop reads CASSLSGGPTTDTQYF. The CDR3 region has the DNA TGTGCCAGCAGTCTAAGCGGGGGGCCAACCACAGATACGCAGTATTTT.

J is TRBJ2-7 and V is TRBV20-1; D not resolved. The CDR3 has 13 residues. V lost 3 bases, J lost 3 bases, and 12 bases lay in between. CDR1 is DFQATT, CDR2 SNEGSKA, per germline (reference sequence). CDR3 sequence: CSASVGRHYEQYF. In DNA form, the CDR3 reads TGCAGTGCTAGTGTTGGCAGGCACTACGAGCAGTACTTC.

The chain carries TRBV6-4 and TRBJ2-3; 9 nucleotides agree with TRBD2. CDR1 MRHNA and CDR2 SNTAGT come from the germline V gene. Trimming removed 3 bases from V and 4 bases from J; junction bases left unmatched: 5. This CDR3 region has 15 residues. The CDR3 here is CASSEASGTSDTQYF. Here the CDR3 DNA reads TGTGCCAGCAGTGAGGCTAGCGGGACCTCAGATACGCAGTATTTT.

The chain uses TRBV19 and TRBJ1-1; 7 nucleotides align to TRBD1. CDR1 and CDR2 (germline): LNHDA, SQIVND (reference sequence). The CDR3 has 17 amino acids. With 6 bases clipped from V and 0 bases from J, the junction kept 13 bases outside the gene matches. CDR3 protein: CASSSTWDSSLNTEAFF. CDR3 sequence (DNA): TGTGCCAGTAGCTCGACCTGGGACAGCTCGTTGAACACTGAAGCTTTCTTT. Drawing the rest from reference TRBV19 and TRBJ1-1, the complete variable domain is DGGITQSPKYLFRKEGQNVTLSCEQNLNHDAMYWYRQDPGQGLRLIYYSQIVNDFQKGDIAEGYSVSREKKESFPLTVTSAQKNPTAFYLCASSSTWDSSLNTEAFFGQGTRLTVV.

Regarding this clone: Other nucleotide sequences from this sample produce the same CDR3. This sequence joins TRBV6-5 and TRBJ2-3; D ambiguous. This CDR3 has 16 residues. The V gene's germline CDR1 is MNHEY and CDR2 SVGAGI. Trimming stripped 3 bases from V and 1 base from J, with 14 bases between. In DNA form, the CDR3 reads TGTGCCAGCAGTTATGGGTGGCTAGACGGCACAGATACGCAGTATTTT. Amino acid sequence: CASSYGWLDGTDTQYF.

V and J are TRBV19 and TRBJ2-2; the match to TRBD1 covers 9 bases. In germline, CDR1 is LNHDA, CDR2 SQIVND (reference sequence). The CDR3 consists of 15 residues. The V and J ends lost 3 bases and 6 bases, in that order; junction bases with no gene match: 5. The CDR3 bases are TGTGCCAGTAGTATGGGACAGGGTTTTGCCGGGGAGCTGTTTTTT. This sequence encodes CASSMGQGFAGELFF.

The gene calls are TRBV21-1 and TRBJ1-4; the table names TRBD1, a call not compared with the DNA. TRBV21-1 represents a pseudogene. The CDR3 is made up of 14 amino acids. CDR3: CASTDSATNEKLFF. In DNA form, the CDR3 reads TGTGCCAGTACGGACAGCGCAACTAATGAAAAACTGTTTTTT.

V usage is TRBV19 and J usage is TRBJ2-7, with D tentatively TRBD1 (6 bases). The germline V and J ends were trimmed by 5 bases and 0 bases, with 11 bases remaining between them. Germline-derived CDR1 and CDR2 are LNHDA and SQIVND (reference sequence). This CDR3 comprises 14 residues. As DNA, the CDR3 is TGTGCCAGTAGTCCGGGACACCCCTCCTACGAGCAGTACTTC. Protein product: CASSPGHPSYEQYF.

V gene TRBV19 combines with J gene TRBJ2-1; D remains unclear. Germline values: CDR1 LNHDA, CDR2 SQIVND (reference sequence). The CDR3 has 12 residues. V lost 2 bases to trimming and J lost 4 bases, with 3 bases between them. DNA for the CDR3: TGTGCCAGTAGTATACAGTACAATGAGCAGTTCTTC. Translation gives CASSIQYNEQFF.

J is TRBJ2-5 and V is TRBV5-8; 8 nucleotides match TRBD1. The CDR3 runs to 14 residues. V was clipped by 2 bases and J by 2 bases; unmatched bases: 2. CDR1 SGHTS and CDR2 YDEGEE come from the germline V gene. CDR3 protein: CASSLQGGQETQYF. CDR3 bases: TGTGCCAGCAGCTTACAGGGGGGACAAGAGACCCAGTACTTC.

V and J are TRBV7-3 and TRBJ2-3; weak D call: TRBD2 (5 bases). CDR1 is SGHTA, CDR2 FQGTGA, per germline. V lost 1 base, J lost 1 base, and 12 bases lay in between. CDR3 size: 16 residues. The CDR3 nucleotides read TGTGCCAGCAGCTTAATGATAGGGCGGGGCACAGATACGCAGTATTTT. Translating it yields CASSLMIGRGTDTQYF.

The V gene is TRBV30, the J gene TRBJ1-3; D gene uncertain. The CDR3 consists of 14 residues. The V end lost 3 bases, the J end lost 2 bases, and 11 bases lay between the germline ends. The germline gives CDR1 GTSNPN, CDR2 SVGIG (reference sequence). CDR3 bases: TGTGCCTGGAGCGGCGGCGTCCCTGGAAACACCATATATTTT. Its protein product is CAWSGGVPGNTIYF.

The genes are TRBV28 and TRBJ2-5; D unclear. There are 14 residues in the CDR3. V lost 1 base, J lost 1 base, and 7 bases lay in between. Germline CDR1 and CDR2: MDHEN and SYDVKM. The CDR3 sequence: CASSLFRSQETQYF. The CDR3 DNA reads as TGTGCCAGCAGTTTATTTCGCAGCCAAGAGACCCAGTACTTC.

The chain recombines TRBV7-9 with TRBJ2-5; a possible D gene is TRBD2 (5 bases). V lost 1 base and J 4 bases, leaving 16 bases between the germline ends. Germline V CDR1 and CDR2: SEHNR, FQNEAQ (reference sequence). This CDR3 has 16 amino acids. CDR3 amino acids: CASSLVDTRPRETQYF. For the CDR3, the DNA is TGTGCCAGCAGCTTAGTGGATACTAGGCCCAGAGAGACCCAGTACTTC.

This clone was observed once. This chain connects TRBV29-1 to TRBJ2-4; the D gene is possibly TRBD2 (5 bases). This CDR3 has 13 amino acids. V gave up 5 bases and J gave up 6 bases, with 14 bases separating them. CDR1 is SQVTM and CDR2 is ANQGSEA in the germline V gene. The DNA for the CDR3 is TGCAGCGTTAGACGGGGATCTGGAAACATTCAGTACTTC. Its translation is CSVRRGSGNIQYF.

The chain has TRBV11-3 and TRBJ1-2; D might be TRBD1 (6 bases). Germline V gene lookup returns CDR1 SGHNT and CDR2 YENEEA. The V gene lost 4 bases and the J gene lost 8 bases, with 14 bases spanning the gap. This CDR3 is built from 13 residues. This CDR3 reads CASSSPGVEGYTF. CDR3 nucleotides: TGTGCCAGCAGCTCCCCAGGGGTTGAGGGCTACACCTTC.

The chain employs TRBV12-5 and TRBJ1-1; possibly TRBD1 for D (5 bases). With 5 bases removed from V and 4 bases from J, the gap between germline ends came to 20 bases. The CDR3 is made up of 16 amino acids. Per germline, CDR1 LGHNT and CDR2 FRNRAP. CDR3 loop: CASGMATGGLVTEAFF. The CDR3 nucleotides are TGTGCTAGTGGTATGGCAACGGGGGGGTTGGTCACTGAAGCTTTCTTT. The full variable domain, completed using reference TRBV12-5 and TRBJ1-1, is DARVTQTPRHKVTEMGQEVTMRCQPILGHNTVFWYRQTMMQGLELLAYFRNRAPLDDSGMPKDRFSAEMPDATLATLKIQPSEPRDSAVYFCASGMATGGLVTEAFFGQGTRLTVV.

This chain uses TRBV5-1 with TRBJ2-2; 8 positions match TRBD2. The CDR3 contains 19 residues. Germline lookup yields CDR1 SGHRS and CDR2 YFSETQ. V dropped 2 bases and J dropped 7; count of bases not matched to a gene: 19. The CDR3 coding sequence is TGCGCCAGCAGCTTTAACCTCCCTCCGAGCGGGGGAGAGGACGGGGAGCTGTTTTTT. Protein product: CASSFNLPPSGGEDGELFF.

Here the CDR3 DNA reads TGTGCCAGCAGCTTACCTCCTGAGGACGAGCAGTACTTC. Translated, it gives CASSLPPEDEQYF. The chain uses TRBV7-9 and TRBJ2-7; no reliable D call. Trimming pared 2 bases from V and 5 bases from J, leaving 10 bases between. The CDR3 is made up of 13 amino acids. Germline V gene data show CDR1 as SEHNR and CDR2 as FQNEAQ (reference sequence).

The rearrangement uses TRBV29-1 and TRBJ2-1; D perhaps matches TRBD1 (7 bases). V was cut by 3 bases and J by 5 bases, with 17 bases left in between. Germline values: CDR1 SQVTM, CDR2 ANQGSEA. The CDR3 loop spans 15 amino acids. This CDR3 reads CSVDINRGGDNEQFF. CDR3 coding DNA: TGCAGCGTTGACATTAACAGGGGCGGGGACAATGAGCAGTTCTTC.

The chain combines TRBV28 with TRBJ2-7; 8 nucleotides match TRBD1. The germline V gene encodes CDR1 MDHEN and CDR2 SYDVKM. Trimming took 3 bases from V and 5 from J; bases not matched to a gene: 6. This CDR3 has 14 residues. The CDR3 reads CASSFSSGGDEQYF. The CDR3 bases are TGTGCCAGCAGTTTCAGCTCAGGGGGCGACGAGCAGTACTTC.

The DNA for the CDR3 is TGTGCCAGCAGTATCCAACTAGCGGGAGTGGAGACCCAGTACTTC. Its protein is CASSIQLAGVETQYF. V is TRBV9 and J is TRBJ2-5, with 11 bases identical to TRBD2. Germline V lookup: CDR1 SGDLS, CDR2 YYNGEE. The V and J ends lost 5 bases and 5 bases, in that order; junction bases with no gene match: 8. The CDR3 sequence is 15 residues long.

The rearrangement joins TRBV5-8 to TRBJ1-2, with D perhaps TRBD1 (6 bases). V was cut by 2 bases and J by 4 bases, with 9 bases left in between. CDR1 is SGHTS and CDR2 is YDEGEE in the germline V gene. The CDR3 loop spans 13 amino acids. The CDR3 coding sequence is TGTGCCAGCAGCTTCGGCAGGGGCTATGGCTACACCTTC. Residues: CASSFGRGYGYTF.

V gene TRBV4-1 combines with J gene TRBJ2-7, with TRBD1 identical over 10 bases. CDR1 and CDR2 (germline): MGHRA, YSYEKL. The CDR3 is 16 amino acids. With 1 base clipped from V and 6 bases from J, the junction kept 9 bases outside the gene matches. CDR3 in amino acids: CASSQVGRDRGGEQYF. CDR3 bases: TGCGCCAGCAGCCAAGTTGGTAGGGACAGGGGAGGCGAGCAGTACTTC.

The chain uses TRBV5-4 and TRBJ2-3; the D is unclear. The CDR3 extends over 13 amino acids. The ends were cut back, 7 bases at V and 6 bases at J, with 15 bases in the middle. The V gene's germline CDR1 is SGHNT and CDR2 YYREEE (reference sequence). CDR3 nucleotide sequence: TGTGCCAGCTCCACCCCGGTTCTGGATACGCAGTATTTT. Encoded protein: CASSTPVLDTQYF. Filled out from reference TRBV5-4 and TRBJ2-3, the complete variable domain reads ETGVTQSPTHLIKTRGQQVTLRCSSQSGHNTVSWYQQALGQGPQFIFQYYREEENGRGNFPPRFSGLQFPNYSSELNVNALELDDSALYLCASSTPVLDTQYFGPGTRLTVL.

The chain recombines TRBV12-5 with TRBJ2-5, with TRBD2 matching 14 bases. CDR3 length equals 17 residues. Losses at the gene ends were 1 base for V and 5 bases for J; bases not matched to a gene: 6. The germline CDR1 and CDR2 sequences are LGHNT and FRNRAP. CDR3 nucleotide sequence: TGTGCTAGTGGTTTGGCCTCAGGACTAGCGGGAGGTGAGACCCAGTACTTC. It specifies CASGLASGLAGGETQYF.

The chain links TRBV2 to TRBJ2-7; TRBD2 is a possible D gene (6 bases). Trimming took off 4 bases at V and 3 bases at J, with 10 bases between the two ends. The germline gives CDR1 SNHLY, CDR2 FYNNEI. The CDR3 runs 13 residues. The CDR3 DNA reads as TGTGCCAGCAGTGTGCGGGATCTCTACGAGCAGTACTTC. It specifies CASSVRDLYEQYF.

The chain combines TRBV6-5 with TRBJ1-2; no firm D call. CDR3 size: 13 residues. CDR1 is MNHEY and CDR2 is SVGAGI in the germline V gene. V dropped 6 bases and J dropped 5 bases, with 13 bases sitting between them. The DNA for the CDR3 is TGTGCCAGCAGCAAAAGAGGATTATATGGCTACACCTTC. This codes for CASSKRGLYGYTF.

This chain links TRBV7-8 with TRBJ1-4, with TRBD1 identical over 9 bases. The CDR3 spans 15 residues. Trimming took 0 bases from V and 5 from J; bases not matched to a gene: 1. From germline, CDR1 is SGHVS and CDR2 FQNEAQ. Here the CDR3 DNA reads TGTGCCAGCAGCTTAGCCGGGACAGGGAATGAAAAACTGTTTTTT. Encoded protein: CASSLAGTGNEKLFF.

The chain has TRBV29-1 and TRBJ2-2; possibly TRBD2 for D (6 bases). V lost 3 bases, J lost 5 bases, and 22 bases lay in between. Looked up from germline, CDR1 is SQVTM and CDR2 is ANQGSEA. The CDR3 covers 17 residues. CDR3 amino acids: CSVEGEGVAVGTGELFF. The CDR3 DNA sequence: TGCAGCGTTGAGGGCGAAGGCGTAGCGGTCGGTACCGGGGAGCTGTTTTTT.